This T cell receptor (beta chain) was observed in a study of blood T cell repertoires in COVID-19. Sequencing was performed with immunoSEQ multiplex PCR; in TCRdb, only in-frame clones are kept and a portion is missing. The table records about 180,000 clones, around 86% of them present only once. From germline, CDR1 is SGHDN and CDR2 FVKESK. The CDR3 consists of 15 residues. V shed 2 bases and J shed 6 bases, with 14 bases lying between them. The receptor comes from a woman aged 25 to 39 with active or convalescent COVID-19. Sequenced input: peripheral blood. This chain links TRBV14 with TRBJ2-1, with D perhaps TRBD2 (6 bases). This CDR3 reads CASSQPGETGNEQFF. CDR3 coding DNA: TGTGCCAGCAGCCAACCGGGGGAGACTGGCAATGAGCAGTTCTTC.